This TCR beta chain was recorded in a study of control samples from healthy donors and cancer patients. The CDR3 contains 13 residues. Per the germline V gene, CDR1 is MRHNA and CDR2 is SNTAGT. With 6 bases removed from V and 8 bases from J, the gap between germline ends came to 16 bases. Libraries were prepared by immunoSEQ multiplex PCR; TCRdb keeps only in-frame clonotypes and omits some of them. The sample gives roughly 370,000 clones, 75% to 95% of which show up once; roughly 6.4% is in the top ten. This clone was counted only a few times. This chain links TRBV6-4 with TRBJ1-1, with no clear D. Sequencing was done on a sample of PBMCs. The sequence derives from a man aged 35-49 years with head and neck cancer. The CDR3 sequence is CASSRTRGSEAFF. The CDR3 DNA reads TGTGCCAGCAGCCGGACCCGAGGGTCGGAAGCTTTCTTT.